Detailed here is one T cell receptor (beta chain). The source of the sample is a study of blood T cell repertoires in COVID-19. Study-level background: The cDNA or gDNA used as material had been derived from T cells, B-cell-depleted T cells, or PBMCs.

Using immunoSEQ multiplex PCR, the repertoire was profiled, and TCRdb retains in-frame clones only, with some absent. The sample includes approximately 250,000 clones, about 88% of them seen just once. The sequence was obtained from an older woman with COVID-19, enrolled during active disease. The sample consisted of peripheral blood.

CDR3 DNA sequence: TGTGCCAGTAGCGACAGGCACTATGGCTACACCTTC. This codes for CASSDRHYGYTF. This rearrangement joins TRBV19 to TRBJ1-2, with D possibly being TRBD1 (6 bases). The ends were cut back, 6 bases at V and 3 bases at J, with 8 bases in the middle. The V gene's germline CDR1 is LNHDA and CDR2 SQIVND (reference sequence). CDR3 length: 12 amino acids.